The source of this T cell receptor (beta chain) is a study of blood T cell repertoires in COVID-19. Whole-study context: Sites in the United States, Italy and Spain provided acute and convalescent COVID-19 samples. Sources were T cells, B-cell-depleted T cells, or PBMCs; the material itself was cDNA or gDNA.

Per the study methods: Researchers report that nucleated cell counts were estimated from reference gene primer amplification. The assay was immunoSEQ multiplex PCR, and TCRdb's table has in-frame clones only and misses some. V and J calls and clone size are given by that table; D and trimming were obtained from the DNA. The sample lists around 73,000 clones, roughly four fifths occurring once. V was clipped by 0 bases and J by 0 bases, with 12 bases between them. This CDR3 comprises 17 residues. The germline V gene encodes CDR1 LGHDT and CDR2 YNNKEL (reference sequence). The sequencing sample was made of peripheral blood. The J gene is TRBJ2-1, the V gene TRBV3-1 (or the pseudogene TRBV3-2), with a weak D call TRBD2 (6 bases). This TCR was recovered from an older woman with acute or convalescent COVID-19. This CDR3 reads CASSQDLSGSSYNEQFF. CDR3 DNA: TGTGCCAGCAGCCAAGATCTTAGCGGAAGCTCCTACAATGAGCAGTTCTTC.